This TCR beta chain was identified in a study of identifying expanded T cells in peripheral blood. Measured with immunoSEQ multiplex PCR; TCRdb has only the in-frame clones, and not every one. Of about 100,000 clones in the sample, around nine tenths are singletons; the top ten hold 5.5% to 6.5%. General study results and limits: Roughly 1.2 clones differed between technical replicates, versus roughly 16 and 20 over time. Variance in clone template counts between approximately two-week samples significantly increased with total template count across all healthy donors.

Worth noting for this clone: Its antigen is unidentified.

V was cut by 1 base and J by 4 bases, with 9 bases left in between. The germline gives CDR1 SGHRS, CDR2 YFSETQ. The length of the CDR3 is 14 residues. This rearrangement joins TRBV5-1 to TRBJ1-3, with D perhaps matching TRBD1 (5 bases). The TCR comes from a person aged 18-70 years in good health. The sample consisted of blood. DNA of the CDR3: TGCGCCAGCAGCTTGAAAGACAGAGGAAACACCATATATTTT. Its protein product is CASSLKDRGNTIYF.